Listed below are T cell receptor beta chains from one sample, sequenced in a study of radiotherapy plus CTLA-4 blockade in lung cancer. The data were produced by immunoSEQ multiplex PCR, yet TCRdb's version contains in-frame clones alone and is incomplete. Found here are roughly 76,000 clones, roughly 70% of them singletons; the top ten hold around 10%. Sequencing used peripheral blood, obtained from a patient treated with radiotherapy plus ipilimumab. The receptor set was obtained from a human donor with non-small cell lung cancer whose response to radiotherapy plus ipilimumab could not be evaluated. CDR3s include the opening cysteine and the closing phenylalanine or tryptophan. Fields, in order: D gene, clone size, V gene, J gene, CDR3 DNA, CDR3 protein. D genes are given only for firm matches. Clone sizes are given selectively: once, few, many, or a class where the clone is expanded.

.	.	TRBV5-4	TRBJ1-3	TGTGCCAGCAGCTTGGGGGACATTGGAAACACCATATATTTT	CASSLGDIGNTIYF
TRBD2	few	TRBV4-1	TRBJ2-3	TGCGCCAGCAGCCTGCCGGGACTAATCACAGATACGCAGTATTTT	CASSLPGLITDTQYF
TRBD2	.	TRBV27	TRBJ2-7	TGTGCCAGCAGCAAAGGACTAGCACTTCGCGAGCAGTACTTC	CASSKGLALREQYF
.	.	TRBV5-6	TRBJ2-7	TGTGCCAGCAGCTTCCAGCCGGGTGCCGAGCAGTACTTC	CASSFQPGAEQYF
TRBD1	.	TRBV6-5	TRBJ2-7	TGTGCCAGCAGTTTGGACAGGGACAGATCCTACGAGCAGTACTTC	CASSLDRDRSYEQYF
.	.	TRBV13	TRBJ1-6	TGTGCCAGCAGCTTCAGGGGAGAGGGTTCACCCCTCCACTTT	CASSFRGEGSPLHF
.	.	TRBV11-2	TRBJ1-1	TGTGCCAGCAGCTTACAGGGAAACACTGAAGCTTTCTTT	CASSLQGNTEAFF
.	.	TRBV6-5	TRBJ2-5	TGTGCCAGCAGTTACTCGAGGACAGCGAGGGCGAAGACCCAGTACTTC	CASSYSRTARAKTQYF
.	many	TRBV5-6	TRBJ2-7	TGTGCCAGCAGCTTGGAGGCGGCCAGCTCCTACGAGCAGTACTTC	CASSLEAASSYEQYF
TRBD1	.	TRBV29-1	TRBJ1-4	TGCAGCGTTGTAGGACAGGGCAGGTCGGGACTGTTTTTT	CSVVGQGRSGLFF
.	.	TRBV29-1	TRBJ2-7	TGCAGAAAAACGGACGAGCAGTACTTC	CRKTDEQYF
TRBD2	.	TRBV11-3	TRBJ2-1	TGTGCCAGCAGCGGTCTAGCGGGAGCATACAATGAGCAGTTCTTC	CASSGLAGAYNEQFF
.	.	TRBV5-1	TRBJ2-1	TGCGCCAGCAGCCCCTTCCGGGGGGCGAACAATGAGCAGTTCTTC	CASSPFRGANNEQFF
TRBD2	.	TRBV28	TRBJ2-7	TGTGCCATTCGGACTAGCGGGATCTACGAGCAGTACTTC	CAIRTSGIYEQYF
TRBD2	.	TRBV7-3	TRBJ2-3	TGTGCCAGCAGCTTAGAGACTAGCCCAGATACGCAGTATTTT	CASSLETSPDTQYF
.	.	TRBV27	TRBJ1-6	TGTGCCAGCAGTCCCCTGTTAAATTCACCCCTCCACTTT	CASSPLLNSPLHF
.	.	TRBV18	TRBJ1-4	TGTGCCAGCTCACCCATGAGAACGGAGCATGCAACTAATGAAAAACTGTTTTTT	CASSPMRTEHATNEKLFF
.	.	TRBV4-3	TRBJ1-3	TGCGCCAGCAGCCCGGGGGTCCCCTCTGGAAACACCATATATTTT	CASSPGVPSGNTIYF
TRBD2	.	TRBV7-3	TRBJ2-7	TGTGCCAGCAGCCCGGTAGCGGGATCGGCCTACGAGCAGTACTTC	CASSPVAGSAYEQYF
TRBD1	few	TRBV6-6	TRBJ2-3	TGTGCCAGCAGTTACCCTGGACAGGGGGCAGATACGCAGTATTTT	CASSYPGQGADTQYF